The 29 T cell receptor beta chains below all came from one sample that was sequenced in a study of T cells after yellow fever vaccination. From the 5' RACE reads, TCRdb called clonotypes with MiXCR, one entry per CDR3 protein. The sample contains about 220,000 distinct CDR3 sequences, roughly 6.2% of which appear only once. The source was CD4+ T cells sorted from PBMCs, collected on the day of the yellow fever booster vaccination. The receptors originated from a man aged 25-45 years who received the YFV17D yellow fever vaccine.

This clonotype was observed many times. This chain links TRBV29-1 with TRBJ2-2, with D perhaps matching TRBD1 (7 bases). This CDR3 contains 13 residues. V was trimmed by 5 bases and J by 3 bases, leaving 10 bases between them. The germline CDR1 and CDR2 sequences are SQVTM and ANQGSEA. CDR3 protein: CSVQGGYTGELFF. For the CDR3, the DNA is TGCAGCGTTCAGGGGGGTTACACCGGGGAGCTGTTTTTT.

The chain recombines TRBV20-1 with TRBJ2-5; TRBD2 aligns across 15 bases. Germline assignment: CDR1 DFQATT and CDR2 SNEGSKA (reference sequence). This CDR3 is built from 17 residues. V dropped 4 bases and J dropped 2; count of bases not matched to a gene: 8. CDR3 nucleotides: TGCAGTGCTAAAGGACTAGCGGGAGGGTACACACAAGAGACCCAGTACTTC. It is translated as CSAKGLAGGYTQETQYF.

V gene TRBV28 combines with J gene TRBJ2-3, with TRBD1 matching 7 bases. Germline CDR1 and CDR2: MDHEN and SYDVKM. There are 16 residues in the CDR3. Trimming took 2 bases from V and 2 from J; bases not matched to a gene: 7. The CDR3 loop reads CASSLRQGKVTDTQYF. In DNA form, the CDR3 reads TGTGCCAGCAGTTTACGACAGGGAAAGGTCACAGATACGCAGTATTTT.

This clonotype came up many times. The chain is built from TRBV20-1 and TRBJ2-1; tentatively, D is TRBD1 (7 bases). Germline-derived CDR1 and CDR2 are DFQATT and SNEGSKA (reference sequence). The CDR3 extends over 14 amino acids. The V end lost 5 bases, the J end lost 2 bases, and 13 bases lay between the germline ends. The CDR3 bases are TGCAGTGCTCAGGGGGGTTTAGCCTACAATGAGCAGTTCTTC. This gives the protein CSAQGGLAYNEQFF.

The chain links TRBV9 to TRBJ2-7, with 10 bases lining up with TRBD2. This CDR3 spans 15 amino acids. In germline, CDR1 is SGDLS, CDR2 YYNGEE. Losses at the gene ends were 0 bases for V and 4 bases for J; bases not matched to a gene: 4. In nucleotides, the CDR3 is TGTGCCAGCAGCGTAGCGGCTAGCGGGAGTTACGAGCAGTACTTC. It yields the protein CASSVAASGSYEQYF. The variable domain in full, completed from reference TRBV9 and TRBJ2-7, reads DSGVTQTPKHLITATGQRVTLRCSPRSGDLSVYWYQQSLDQGLQFLIQYYNGEERAKGNILERFSAQQFPDLHSELNLSSLELGDSALYFCASSVAASGSYEQYFGPGTRLTVT.

The chain couples TRBV29-1 to TRBJ2-1; the D gene is possibly TRBD1 (6 bases). V lost 6 bases, J lost 6 bases, and 18 bases lay in between. CDR1 and CDR2 from the germline V gene are SQVTM and ANQGSEA. The CDR3 consists of 14 residues. CDR3 sequence reads: CSVPGLRGGNEQFF. The CDR3 coding sequence is TGCAGCGTCCCGGGCCTCAGGGGCGGCAATGAGCAGTTCTTC.

This clonotype was observed a handful of times. The chain combines TRBV27 with TRBJ2-1; D is uncertain. Trimming pared 6 bases from V and 0 bases from J, leaving 15 bases between. The length of the CDR3 is 16 residues. Germline loops: CDR1 MNHEY, CDR2 SMNVEV (reference sequence). The CDR3 nucleotides are TGTGCCAGCAGAGATACAGCGTCCAGCTCCTACAATGAGCAGTTCTTC. This sequence encodes CASRDTASSSYNEQFF.

There are many counts of this clonotype. The CDR3 DNA reads TGCAGTGCCCCCCCAGGGTCGGGCGGGGAGCTGTTTTTT. Its translation is CSAPPGSGGELFF. The chain recombines TRBV20-1 with TRBJ2-2; D may be TRBD1 (5 bases). The CDR3 contains 13 residues. Trimming left V 6 bases short and J 7 bases short, with 15 bases between. CDR1 is DFQATT, CDR2 SNEGSKA, per germline (reference sequence).

This clonotype came up a few times. V is TRBV12-3 or TRBV12-4 and J is TRBJ2-2, with D possibly matching TRBD1 (6 bases). This CDR3 comprises 15 residues. V was shortened by 6 bases and J by 4 bases, with 15 bases between the two germline ends. The CDR3 nucleotides read TGTGCCAGCAGGATCCCGGGACACCCCACCGGGGAGCTGTTTTTT. Amino acids: CASRIPGHPTGELFF.

This clonotype was recorded at least ten times. The chain combines TRBV9 with TRBJ2-3, with 11 bases aligning to TRBD2. Germline V CDR1 and CDR2: SGDLS, YYNGEE. The CDR3 runs to 16 residues. Trimming removed 0 bases from V and 5 bases from J; junction bases left unmatched: 5. The chain's CDR3 is CASSVDSGRAIDTQYF. CDR3 DNA: TGTGCCAGCAGCGTAGATAGCGGGAGGGCAATAGATACGCAGTATTTT.

This clonotype was seen a few times. The rearrangement links TRBV27 to TRBJ2-5; 7 positions agree with TRBD1. The V segment lost 6 bases and the J segment 3 bases; nucleotides outside the gene matches: 13. The germline gives CDR1 MNHEY, CDR2 SMNVEV (reference sequence). This CDR3 has 16 amino acids. The CDR3 DNA is TGTGCCAGCAGGAGACAGGGATGGGGGCTCGAAGAGACCCAGTACTTC. Protein product: CASRRQGWGLEETQYF.

Ten or more counts support this clonotype. This chain uses TRBV7-2 with TRBJ2-7; D tentatively fits TRBD1 or TRBD2 (6 bases each). Germline V lookup: CDR1 SGHTA, CDR2 FQGNSA. V lost 5 bases, J lost 2 bases, and 19 bases lay in between. This CDR3 has 16 residues. CDR3 sequence: CASSLRSMGGAYEQYF. The CDR3 DNA reads TGTGCCAGCAGCCTTAGGTCGATGGGGGGCGCCTACGAGCAGTACTTC.

This clonotype was observed many times. This chain joins TRBV28 and TRBJ2-2; tentatively, D is TRBD2 (5 bases). CDR1 and CDR2 (germline): MDHEN, SYDVKM. Trimming took off 9 bases at V and 2 bases at J, with 19 bases between the two ends. The CDR3 runs 16 residues. CDR3 region: CASLAGSKPNTGELFF. CDR3 nucleotide sequence: TGTGCCAGTCTAGCCGGGTCTAAGCCTAACACCGGGGAGCTGTTTTTT.

The J gene is TRBJ2-7, the V gene TRBV6-1, with 9 bases fitting TRBD2. V lost 2 bases, J lost 2 bases, and 4 bases stayed unmatched. Germline values: CDR1 MNHNS, CDR2 SASEGT. The CDR3 extends over 15 amino acids. In DNA form, the CDR3 reads TGTGCCAGCAGTGAATCGACTAGCGGAACCTACGAGCAGTACTTC. Protein product: CASSESTSGTYEQYF.

This chain links TRBV28 with TRBJ2-1; 9 positions agree with TRBD2. J was trimmed by 12 bases and V by 1 base; bases with no gene match: 10. Germline V gene sequence: CDR1 MDHEN, CDR2 SYDVKM. The CDR3 is 15 residues long. CDR3 nucleotides: TGTGCCAGCAGTTTATTGCGGGAGGGCCCCGGGGGGCAGTTCTTC. Translated: CASSLLREGPGGQFF. The entire variable domain, with the rest obtained from reference TRBV28 and TRBJ2-1, is as follows: DVKVTQSSRYLVKRTGEKVFLECVQDMDHENMFWYRQDPGLGLRLIYFSYDVKMKEKGDIPEGYSVSREKKERFSLILESASTNQTSMYLCASSLLREGPGGQFFGPGTRLTVL.

This clonotype appeared a few times. The chain uses TRBV5-1 and TRBJ2-7; D might be TRBD2 (5 bases). CDR3 length: 15 residues. Trimming stripped 5 bases from V and 4 bases from J, with 19 bases between. Germline loops: CDR1 SGHRS, CDR2 YFSETQ. The CDR3 DNA follows: TGCGCCAGCAGATCGGTTCTCAAGCGGAGTTACGAGCAGTACTTC. Encoded protein: CASRSVLKRSYEQYF.

J is TRBJ2-7 and V is TRBV20-1, with 10 bases matching TRBD2. From germline, CDR1 is DFQATT and CDR2 SNEGSKA (reference sequence). The CDR3 consists of 13 residues. With V trimmed by 2 bases and J by 6 bases, 4 bases remained unmatched. This chain's CDR3 is CSARPIAGGEQYF. DNA of the CDR3: TGCAGTGCTAGACCGATAGCGGGAGGCGAGCAGTACTTC.

This clonotype was counted ten times or more. The V call is TRBV28, the J call TRBJ2-7; 8 bases map to TRBD1. CDR1 is MDHEN, CDR2 SYDVKM, per germline. The V and J ends lost 4 bases and 6 bases, in that order; junction bases with no gene match: 5. The CDR3 is 13 residues long. The CDR3, as DNA: TGTGCCAGCAGTTCTCCGGACAGGGCCGAGCAGTACTTC. Translated, it gives CASSSPDRAEQYF. The full variable domain, with the rest looked up from reference TRBV28 and TRBJ2-7, is DVKVTQSSRYLVKRTGEKVFLECVQDMDHENMFWYRQDPGLGLRLIYFSYDVKMKEKGDIPEGYSVSREKKERFSLILESASTNQTSMYLCASSSPDRAEQYFGPGTRLTVT.

The V and J genes are TRBV7-2 and TRBJ2-3; D not certain. The CDR3 loop spans 15 amino acids. From germline, CDR1 is SGHTA and CDR2 FQGNSA. Trimming left V 5 bases short and J 6 bases short, with 18 bases between. This chain's CDR3 is CASSPAWLVGDTQYF. CDR3 bases: TGTGCCAGCAGCCCAGCCTGGCTAGTAGGGGATACGCAGTATTTT.

J is TRBJ2-3 and V is TRBV7-2; D is perhaps TRBD1 or TRBD2 (6 bases each). Germline CDR1 and CDR2: SGHTA and FQGNSA. The CDR3 totals 11 residues. Trimming shortened V by 8 bases and J by 5 bases, and 8 bases separated the two germline ends. CDR3 DNA: TGTGCCAGCGGGGGGCTAGATACGCAGTATTTT. Its translation: CASGGLDTQYF. Combining the CDR3 with reference TRBV7-2 and TRBJ2-3 gives the whole variable domain GAGVSQSPSNKVTEKGKDVELRCDPISGHTALYWYRQSLGQGLEFLIYFQGNSAPDKSGLPSDRFSAERTGGSVSTLTIQRTQQEDSAVYLCASGGLDTQYFGPGTRLTVL.

CDR3 in amino acids: CASSPLGGGSNEQFF. In nucleotides, the CDR3 is TGTGCCAGCAGCCCCCTGGGGGGGGGTAGCAATGAGCAGTTCTTC. The rearrangement uses TRBV14 and TRBJ2-1; 7 nucleotides line up with TRBD2. This CDR3 comprises 15 residues. Germline CDR1 SGHDN, CDR2 FVKESK. With 4 bases clipped from V and 6 bases from J, the junction kept 9 bases outside the gene matches.

This clonotype was detected a few times. The CDR3 nucleotides read TGTGCCAGCAGCTTAGATCCGCGGCGCGAGCAGTACTTC. The encoded protein is CASSLDPRREQYF. The chain links TRBV7-9 to TRBJ2-7; no firm D call. There are 13 residues in the CDR3. The germline gives CDR1 SEHNR, CDR2 FQNEAQ (reference sequence). Deletions cut 1 base from V and 6 bases from J, with 10 bases between.

The sample holds a few counts of this clonotype. The rearrangement joins TRBV7-6 to TRBJ2-7; 9 nucleotides match TRBD1. The J segment lost 5 bases and the V segment lost 1 base, leaving 3 bases of the junction unmatched. Germline CDR1 is SGHVS and CDR2 is FNYEAQ. The CDR3 is 14 residues long. In nucleotides, the CDR3 is TGTGCCAGCAGCTTAGAGGACAGGGGCAACGAGCAGTACTTC. Protein: CASSLEDRGNEQYF.

This clonotype was observed a handful of times. The genes are TRBV12-3 or TRBV12-4 and TRBJ2-1; the D is unclear. The CDR3 is 13 residues long. Trimming shortened V by 3 bases and J by 4 bases, and 7 bases separated the two germline ends. CDR3 sequence reads: CASSFGEYNEQFF. The DNA for the CDR3 is TGTGCCAGCAGTTTCGGCGAATACAATGAGCAGTTCTTC.

A few counts support this clonotype. The chain joins TRBV7-8 to TRBJ1-5, with 9 nucleotides matching TRBD1. This CDR3 comprises 15 residues. Germline V gives CDR1 SGHVS, CDR2 FQNEAQ. The V gene end was trimmed by 5 bases and the J gene end by 6 bases; junction bases not matched to a gene: 8. The DNA of the CDR3 is TGTGCCAGCAGCCCAAGGACAGGGGCGGTTCAGCCCCAGCATTTT. Encoded protein: CASSPRTGAVQPQHF.

The chain recombines TRBV5-4 with TRBJ2-1; D is unresolved. CDR1 SGHNT and CDR2 YYREEE come from the germline V gene (reference sequence). The length of the CDR3 is 12 residues. The V end was cut by 0 bases, the J end by 9 bases, with 7 bases between. CDR3 residues: CASSLERFEQFF. The CDR3 DNA follows: TGTGCCAGCAGCTTGGAAAGATTTGAGCAGTTCTTC.

The chain joins TRBV4-3 to TRBJ2-3; D may be TRBD2 (7 bases). Germline CDR1 is LGHNA and CDR2 is YSLEER. Trimming pared 4 bases from V and 8 bases from J, leaving 16 bases between. The CDR3 spans 14 residues. CDR3 sequence reads: CASSRGGGAPTQYF. The CDR3 bases are TGCGCCAGCAGCCGAGGTGGGGGGGCCCCTACGCAGTATTTT.

This clonotype was detected many times. The V call is TRBV2, the J call TRBJ2-7; D is ambiguous. The CDR3 runs to 13 residues. Germline CDR1 and CDR2: SNHLY and FYNNEI. With 7 bases removed from V and 2 bases from J, the gap between germline ends came to 12 bases. The CDR3: CASNFDEPYEQYF. The CDR3 coding sequence is TGTGCCAGCAATTTCGACGAACCCTACGAGCAGTACTTC.

The chain links TRBV7-2 to TRBJ2-5, with D perhaps matching TRBD2 (5 bases). Germline CDR1 and CDR2: SGHTA and FQGNSA. V was cut by 2 bases and J by 10 bases, with 20 bases left in between. This CDR3 contains 15 residues. The CDR3 here is CASSLRGLSANGQYF. CDR3 coding DNA: TGTGCCAGCAGCTTAAGAGGGCTTTCGGCGAATGGCCAGTACTTC.